One and the same sample provided the 9 T cell receptor beta chains below, sequenced in a study of T cells in Graves' hyperthyroidism and ophthalmopathy. The source material, RNA transcripts, was used to amplify TCR beta CDR3 regions. The TCR CDR3 was amplified in a first-round RT-PCR using the HTBI primer set. TCRdb reprocessed the multiplex PCR reads via MiXCR and lists one record per CDR3 protein. Here the sample spans 490,000 or so distinct CDR3 sequences, 22% being singletons. What was sequenced was blood. The receptors here all came from a woman in her 70s with Graves' ophthalmopathy.

V gene TRBV5-1 combines with J gene TRBJ1-1; D is possibly TRBD1 (5 bases). The V gene lost 4 bases and the J gene lost 0 bases, with 10 bases spanning the gap. Germline CDR1 SGHRS, CDR2 YFSETQ. The CDR3 spans 14 residues. CDR3 residues: CASSPWDLNTEAFF. The CDR3 DNA reads TGCGCCAGCAGCCCTTGGGACCTGAACACTGAAGCTTTCTTT.

The chain has TRBV3-1 and TRBJ2-5; D possibly corresponds to TRBD1 (7 bases). The CDR3 is 15 amino acids. V lost 4 bases, J lost 0 bases, and 12 bases lay in between. Germline V lookup: CDR1 LGHDT, CDR2 YNNKEL (reference sequence). The CDR3 DNA reads TGTGCCAGCAGCCCTCAGGGGGGATACCAAGAGACCCAGTACTTC. Amino acid sequence: CASSPQGGYQETQYF.

This clonotype was picked up a small number of times. The rearrangement joins TRBV28 to TRBJ2-3; D possibly corresponds to TRBD1 (5 bases). V lost 2 bases and J lost 9, with 12 bases in between. CDR3 size: 13 residues. Germline V gives CDR1 MDHEN, CDR2 SYDVKM. Here the CDR3 DNA reads TGTGCCAGCAGTTTAGAAGGGCAGGGCACGCAGTATTTT. Amino acid sequence: CASSLEGQGTQYF.

There are a few counts of this clonotype. The chain joins TRBV20-1 to TRBJ2-3; maybe TRBD2 (5 bases). CDR3 length equals 13 residues. CDR1 is DFQATT and CDR2 is SNEGSKA in the germline V gene (reference sequence). Trimming took 1 base from V and 5 from J, leaving 10 bases between them. The CDR3: CSARVQTRDTQYF. The CDR3 DNA sequence: TGCAGTGCTAGAGTACAAACTAGAGATACGCAGTATTTT.

V is TRBV30 and J is TRBJ1-5; D not certain. The germline gives CDR1 GTSNPN, CDR2 SVGIG (reference sequence). The CDR3 has 12 residues. Trimming took 0 bases from V and 14 from J, leaving 14 bases between them. CDR3 sequence (DNA): TGTGCCTGGAGTGTAATTGACCGAAAAGAGCATTTT. This gives the protein CAWSVIDRKEHF.

This clonotype was counted only a few times. V gene TRBV30 combines with J gene TRBJ2-1; 7 bases line up with TRBD2. The germline V gene encodes CDR1 GTSNPN and CDR2 SVGIG (reference sequence). The CDR3 sequence is 15 residues long. The trim removed 3 bases at V and 4 bases at J, leaving 9 bases unmatched. The CDR3 region has the DNA TGTGCCTGGAGCGGAATAGGGAGGGCTTACAATGAGCAGTTCTTC. Translation: CAWSGIGRAYNEQFF.

This clonotype has more than one count but fewer than ten. V gene TRBV30 combines with J gene TRBJ2-7, with 7 bases aligning to TRBD1. CDR3 length equals 11 residues. J lost 9 bases, V lost 8 bases, and 10 bases had no gene match. Germline V gives CDR1 GTSNPN, CDR2 SVGIG (reference sequence). CDR3 in amino acids: CAGPDRVTQYF. The DNA of the CDR3 is TGTGCCGGACCCGACAGGGTTACGCAGTACTTC.

This clonotype was observed a few times. As DNA, the CDR3 is TGTGCCAGCAGCAAAGACAGGGGAGGGTCTAACTATGGCTACACCTTC. Translated: CASSKDRGGSNYGYTF. The rearrangement links TRBV5-6 to TRBJ1-2; 8 nucleotides match TRBD1. Germline V gene sequence: CDR1 SGHDT, CDR2 YYEEEE. Trimming cost V 4 bases and J 0 bases; bases outside gene matches: 8. The CDR3 length is 16 residues. The full variable domain, completed using reference TRBV5-6 and TRBJ1-2, is DAGVTQSPTHLIKTRGQQVTLRCSPKSGHDTVSWYQQALGQGPQFIFQYYEEEERQRGNFPDRFSGHQFPNYSSELNVNALLLGDSALYLCASSKDRGGSNYGYTFGSGTRLTVV.

The sample holds many counts of this clonotype. The chain uses TRBV28 and TRBJ2-7; perhaps TRBD1 as D (6 bases). Germline V gene data show CDR1 as MDHEN and CDR2 as SYDVKM. Deletions cut 6 bases from V and 6 bases from J, with 21 bases between. CDR3 length: 15 amino acids. The CDR3 spells CASREDRLPSREQYF. The CDR3 coding sequence is TGTGCCAGCAGGGAGGACAGATTACCCTCTCGCGAGCAGTACTTC.